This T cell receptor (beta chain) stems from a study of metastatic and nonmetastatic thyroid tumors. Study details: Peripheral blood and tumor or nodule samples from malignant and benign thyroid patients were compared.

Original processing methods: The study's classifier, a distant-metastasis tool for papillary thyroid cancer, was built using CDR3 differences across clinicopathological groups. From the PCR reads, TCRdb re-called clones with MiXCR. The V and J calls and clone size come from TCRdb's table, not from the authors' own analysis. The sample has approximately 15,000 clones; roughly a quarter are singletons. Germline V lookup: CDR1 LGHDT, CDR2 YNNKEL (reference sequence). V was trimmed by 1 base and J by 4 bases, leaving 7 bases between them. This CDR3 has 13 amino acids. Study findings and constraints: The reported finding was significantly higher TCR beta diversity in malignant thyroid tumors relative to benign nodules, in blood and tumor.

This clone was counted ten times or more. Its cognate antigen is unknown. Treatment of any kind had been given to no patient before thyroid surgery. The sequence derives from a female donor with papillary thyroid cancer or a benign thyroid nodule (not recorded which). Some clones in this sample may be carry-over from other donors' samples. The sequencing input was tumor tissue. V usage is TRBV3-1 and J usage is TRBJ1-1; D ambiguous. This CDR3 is CASSQGRGTEAFF. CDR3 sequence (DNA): TGTGCCAGCAGCCAAGGCCGCGGCACTGAAGCTTTCTTT.